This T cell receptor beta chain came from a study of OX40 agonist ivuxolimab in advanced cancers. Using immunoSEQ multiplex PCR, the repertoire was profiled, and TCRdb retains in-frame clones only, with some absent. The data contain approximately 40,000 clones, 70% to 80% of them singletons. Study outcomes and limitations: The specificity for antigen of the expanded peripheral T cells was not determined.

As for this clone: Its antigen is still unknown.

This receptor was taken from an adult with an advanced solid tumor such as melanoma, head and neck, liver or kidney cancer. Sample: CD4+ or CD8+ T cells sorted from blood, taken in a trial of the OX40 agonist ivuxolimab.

The CDR3 spells CASSERAGGRTGELFF. CDR3 nucleotides: TGTGCCAGCAGTGAGCGAGCGGGAGGGCGAACCGGGGAGCTGTTTTTT. This rearrangement joins TRBV2 to TRBJ2-2, with 10 bases lining up with TRBD2. The germline CDR1 and CDR2 sequences are SNHLY and FYNNEI. The CDR3 consists of 16 residues. V lost 3 bases, J lost 5 bases, and 6 bases stayed unmatched.